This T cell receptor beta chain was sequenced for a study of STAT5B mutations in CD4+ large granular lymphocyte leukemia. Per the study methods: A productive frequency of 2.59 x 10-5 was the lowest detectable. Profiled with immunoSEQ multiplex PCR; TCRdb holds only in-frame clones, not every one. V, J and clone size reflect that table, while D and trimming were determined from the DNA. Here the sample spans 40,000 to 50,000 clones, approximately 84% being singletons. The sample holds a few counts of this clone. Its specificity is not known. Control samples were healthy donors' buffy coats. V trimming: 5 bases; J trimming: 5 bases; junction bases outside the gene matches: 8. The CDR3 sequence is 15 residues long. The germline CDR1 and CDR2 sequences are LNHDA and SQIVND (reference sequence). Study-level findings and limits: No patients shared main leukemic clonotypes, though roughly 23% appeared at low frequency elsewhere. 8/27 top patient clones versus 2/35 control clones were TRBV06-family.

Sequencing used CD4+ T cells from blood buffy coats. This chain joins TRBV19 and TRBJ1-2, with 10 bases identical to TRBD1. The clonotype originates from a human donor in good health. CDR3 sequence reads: CASSPGDRGFYGYTF. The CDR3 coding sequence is TGTGCCAGTAGTCCCGGGGACAGGGGCTTTTATGGCTACACCTTC.